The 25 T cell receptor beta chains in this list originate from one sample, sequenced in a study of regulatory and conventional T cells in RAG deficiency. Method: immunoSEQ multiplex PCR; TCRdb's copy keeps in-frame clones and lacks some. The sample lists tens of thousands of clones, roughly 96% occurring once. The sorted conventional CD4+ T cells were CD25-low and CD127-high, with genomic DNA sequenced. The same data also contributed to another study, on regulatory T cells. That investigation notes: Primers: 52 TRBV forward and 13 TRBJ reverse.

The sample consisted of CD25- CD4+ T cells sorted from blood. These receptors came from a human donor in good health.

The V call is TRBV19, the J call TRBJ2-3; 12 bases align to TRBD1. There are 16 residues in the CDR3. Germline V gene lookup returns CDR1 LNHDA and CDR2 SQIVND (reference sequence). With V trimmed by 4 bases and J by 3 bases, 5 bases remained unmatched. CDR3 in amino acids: CASSKRGQGATDTQYF. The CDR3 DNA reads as TGTGCCAGTAGTAAACGGGGACAGGGGGCAACAGATACGCAGTATTTT.

The CDR3 nucleotides read TGTGCCAGCAGCCTGGGACAGGGGTGGTCCTATAATTCACCCCTCCACTTT. This sequence encodes CASSLGQGWSYNSPLHF. The V call is TRBV5-4, the J call TRBJ1-6; 10 bases fit TRBD1. This CDR3 contains 17 residues. CDR1 is SGHNT and CDR2 is YYREEE in the germline V gene (reference sequence). J lost 1 base, V lost 4 bases, and 5 bases had no gene match.

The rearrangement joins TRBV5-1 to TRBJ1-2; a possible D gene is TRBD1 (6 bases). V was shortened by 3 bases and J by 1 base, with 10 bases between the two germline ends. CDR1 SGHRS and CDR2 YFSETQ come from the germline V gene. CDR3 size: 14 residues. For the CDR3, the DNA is TGCGCCAGCAGCTCCTTACAGGGTAACTATGGCTACACCTTC. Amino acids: CASSSLQGNYGYTF.

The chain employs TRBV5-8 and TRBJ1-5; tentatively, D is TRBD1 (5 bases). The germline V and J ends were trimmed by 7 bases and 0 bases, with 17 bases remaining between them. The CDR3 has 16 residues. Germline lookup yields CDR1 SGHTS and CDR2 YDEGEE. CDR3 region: CASRSDTGASNQPQHF. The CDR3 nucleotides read TGTGCCAGCCGATCTGATACAGGAGCTAGCAATCAGCCCCAGCATTTT. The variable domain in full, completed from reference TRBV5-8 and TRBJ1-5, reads EAGVTQSPTHLIKTRGQQATLRCSPISGHTSVYWYQQALGLGLQFLLWYDEGEERNRGNFPPRFSGRQFPNYSSELNVNALELEDSALYLCASRSDTGASNQPQHFGDGTRLSIL.

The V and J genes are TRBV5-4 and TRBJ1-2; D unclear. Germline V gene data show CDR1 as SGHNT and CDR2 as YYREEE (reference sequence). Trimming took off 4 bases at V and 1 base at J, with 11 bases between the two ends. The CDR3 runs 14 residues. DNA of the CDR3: TGTGCCAGCAGCCTTGACGGACTTAACTATGGCTACACCTTC. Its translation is CASSLDGLNYGYTF.

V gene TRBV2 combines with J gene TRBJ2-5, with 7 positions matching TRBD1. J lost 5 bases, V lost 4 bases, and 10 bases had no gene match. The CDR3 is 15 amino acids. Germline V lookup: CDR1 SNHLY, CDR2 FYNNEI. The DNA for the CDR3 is TGTGCCAGCAGTGGGATGGGGACAGCCCGTGAGACCCAGTACTTC. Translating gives CASSGMGTARETQYF.

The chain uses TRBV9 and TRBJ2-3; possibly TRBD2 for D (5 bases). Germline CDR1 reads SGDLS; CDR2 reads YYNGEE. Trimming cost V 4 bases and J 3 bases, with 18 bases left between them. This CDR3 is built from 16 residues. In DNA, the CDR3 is TGTGCCAGCAGCCCTTCGGTAGGGTCGGGGACAGATACGCAGTATTTT. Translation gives CASSPSVGSGTDTQYF.

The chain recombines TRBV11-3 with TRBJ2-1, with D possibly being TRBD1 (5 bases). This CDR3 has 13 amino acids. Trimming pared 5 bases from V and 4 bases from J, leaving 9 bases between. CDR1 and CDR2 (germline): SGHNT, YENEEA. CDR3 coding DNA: TGTGCCAGCAGCAAGACAGATTACAATGAGCAGTTCTTC. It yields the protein CASSKTDYNEQFF.

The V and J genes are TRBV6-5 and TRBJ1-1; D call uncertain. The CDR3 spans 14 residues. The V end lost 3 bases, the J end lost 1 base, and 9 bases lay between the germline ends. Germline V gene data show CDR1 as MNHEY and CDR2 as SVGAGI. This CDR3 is CASSYSSPNTEAFF. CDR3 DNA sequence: TGTGCCAGCAGTTATAGCAGCCCGAACACTGAAGCTTTCTTT.

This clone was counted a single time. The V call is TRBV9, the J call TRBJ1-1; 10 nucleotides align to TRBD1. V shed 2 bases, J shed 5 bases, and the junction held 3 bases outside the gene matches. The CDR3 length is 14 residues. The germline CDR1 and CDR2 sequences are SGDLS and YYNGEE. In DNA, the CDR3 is TGTGCCAGCAGCGTGACAGGGGGCTGGACTGAAGCTTTCTTT. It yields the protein CASSVTGGWTEAFF.

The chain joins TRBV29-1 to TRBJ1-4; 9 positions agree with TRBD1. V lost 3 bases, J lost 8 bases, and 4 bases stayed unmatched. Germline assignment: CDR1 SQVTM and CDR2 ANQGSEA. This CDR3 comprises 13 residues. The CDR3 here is CSVEAGTGEKLFF. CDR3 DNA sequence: TGCAGCGTTGAGGCGGGGACAGGGGAAAAACTGTTTTTT.

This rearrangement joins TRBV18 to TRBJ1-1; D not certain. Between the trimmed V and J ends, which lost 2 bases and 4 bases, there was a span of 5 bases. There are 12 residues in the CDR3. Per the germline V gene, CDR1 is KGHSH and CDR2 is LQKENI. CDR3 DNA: TGTGCCAGCTCACCAGCGGGCACTGAAGCTTTCTTT. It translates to CASSPAGTEAFF.

This CDR3 is CASSSGQGTAFF. Written as DNA, the CDR3 is TGCGCCAGCAGCTCGGGACAGGGGACCGCTTTCTTT. The chain employs TRBV5-1 and TRBJ1-1, with 10 nucleotides matching TRBD1. V lost 3 bases, J lost 11 bases, and 4 bases stayed unmatched. Germline V gene sequence: CDR1 SGHRS, CDR2 YFSETQ. The length of the CDR3 is 12 residues.

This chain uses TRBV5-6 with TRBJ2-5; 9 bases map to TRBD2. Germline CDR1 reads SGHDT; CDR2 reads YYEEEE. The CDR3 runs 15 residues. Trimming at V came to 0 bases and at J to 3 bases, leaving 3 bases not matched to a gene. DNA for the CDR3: TGTGCCAGCAGCTTGGACGAGCGGGGGGAAGAGACCCAGTACTTC. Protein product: CASSLDERGEETQYF.

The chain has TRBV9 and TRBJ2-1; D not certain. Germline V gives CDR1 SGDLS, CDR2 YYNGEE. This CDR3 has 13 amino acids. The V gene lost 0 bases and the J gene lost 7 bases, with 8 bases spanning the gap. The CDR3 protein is CASSVGLGNEQFF. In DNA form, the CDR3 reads TGTGCCAGCAGCGTAGGTCTCGGGAATGAGCAGTTCTTC.

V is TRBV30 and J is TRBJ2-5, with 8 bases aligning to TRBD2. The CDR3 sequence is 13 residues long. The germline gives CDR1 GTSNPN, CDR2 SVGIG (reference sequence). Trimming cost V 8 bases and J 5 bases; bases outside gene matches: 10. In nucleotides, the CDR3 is TGTGCCGCGACTAGCGACCCGATTGAGACCCAGTACTTC. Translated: CAATSDPIETQYF.

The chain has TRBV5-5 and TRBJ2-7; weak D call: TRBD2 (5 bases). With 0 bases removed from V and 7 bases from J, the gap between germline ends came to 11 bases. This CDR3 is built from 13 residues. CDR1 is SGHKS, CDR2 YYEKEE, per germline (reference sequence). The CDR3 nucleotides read TGTGCCAGCAGCTTGGGTGGCGGGTTTGAGCAGTACTTC. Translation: CASSLGGGFEQYF.

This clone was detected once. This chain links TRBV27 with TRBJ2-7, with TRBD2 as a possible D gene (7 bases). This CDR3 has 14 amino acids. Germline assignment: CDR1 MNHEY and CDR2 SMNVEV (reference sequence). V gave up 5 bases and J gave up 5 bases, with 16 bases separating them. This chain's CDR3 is CASSRRLGGDEQYF. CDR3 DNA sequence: TGTGCCAGCAGTCGACGACTAGGGGGGGACGAGCAGTACTTC.

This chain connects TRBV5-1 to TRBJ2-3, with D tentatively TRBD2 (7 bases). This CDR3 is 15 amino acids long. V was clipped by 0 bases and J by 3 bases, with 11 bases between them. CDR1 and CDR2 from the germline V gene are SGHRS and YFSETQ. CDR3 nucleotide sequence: TGCGCCAGCAGCTTGGAGGGGGGGAGGACAGATACGCAGTATTTT. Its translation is CASSLEGGRTDTQYF.

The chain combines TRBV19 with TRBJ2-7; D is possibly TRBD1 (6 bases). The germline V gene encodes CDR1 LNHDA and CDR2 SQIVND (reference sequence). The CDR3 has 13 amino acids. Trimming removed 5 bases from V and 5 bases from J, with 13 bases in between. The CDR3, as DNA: TGTGCCAGTAGTGAACAGGGCGCCAACGAGCAGTACTTC. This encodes CASSEQGANEQYF. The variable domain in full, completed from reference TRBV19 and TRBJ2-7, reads DGGITQSPKYLFRKEGQNVTLSCEQNLNHDAMYWYRQDPGQGLRLIYYSQIVNDFQKGDIAEGYSVSREKKESFPLTVTSAQKNPTAFYLCASSEQGANEQYFGPGTRLTVT.

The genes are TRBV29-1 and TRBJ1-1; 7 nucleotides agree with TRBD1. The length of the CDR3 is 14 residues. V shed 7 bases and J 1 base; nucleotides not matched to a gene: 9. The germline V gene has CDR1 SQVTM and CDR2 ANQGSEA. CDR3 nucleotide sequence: TGCAGCGGCGTCCTAAACAGGGGGAACACTGAAGCTTTCTTT. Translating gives CSGVLNRGNTEAFF.

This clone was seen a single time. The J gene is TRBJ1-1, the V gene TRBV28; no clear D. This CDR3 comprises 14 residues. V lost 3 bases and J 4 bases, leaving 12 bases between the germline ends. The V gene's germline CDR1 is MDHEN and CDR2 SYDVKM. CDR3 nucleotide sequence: TGTGCCAGCAGTTTGGTCCTCCTAGGCACTGAAGCTTTCTTT. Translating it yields CASSLVLLGTEAFF.

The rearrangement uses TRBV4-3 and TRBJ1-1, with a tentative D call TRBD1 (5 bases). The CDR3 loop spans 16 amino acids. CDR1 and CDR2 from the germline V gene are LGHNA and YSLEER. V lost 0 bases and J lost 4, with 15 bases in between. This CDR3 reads CASSQESGTGGTEAFF. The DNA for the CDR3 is TGCGCCAGCAGCCAAGAATCAGGGACTGGGGGCACTGAAGCTTTCTTT.

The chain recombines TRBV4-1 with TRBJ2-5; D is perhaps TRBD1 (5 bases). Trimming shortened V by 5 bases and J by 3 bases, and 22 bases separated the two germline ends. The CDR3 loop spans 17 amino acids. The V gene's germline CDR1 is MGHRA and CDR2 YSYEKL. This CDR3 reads CASSNPDIGMEKETQYF. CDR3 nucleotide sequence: TGCGCCAGCAGCAACCCGGACATAGGGATGGAAAAAGAGACCCAGTACTTC.

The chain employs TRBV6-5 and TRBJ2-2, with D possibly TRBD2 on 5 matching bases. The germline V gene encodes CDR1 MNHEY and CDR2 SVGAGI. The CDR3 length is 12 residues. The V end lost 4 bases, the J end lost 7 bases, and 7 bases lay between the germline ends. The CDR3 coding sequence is TGTGCCAGCAGTTCTAGCATCGGGGAGCTGTTTTTT. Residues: CASSSSIGELFF.